This T cell receptor (beta chain) was sequenced during a study of tumor and adjacent non-tumor tissue in lung cancer. The CDR3 is 14 residues long. Trimming removed 3 bases at V and 3 bases at J, with 11 bases between. This sample's RNA came from whole unsorted tissue. More than 3 cm separated this lung sample from the edge of the tumor. The library came from three nested PCR rounds adapted from ARM-PCR protocols. MiXCR, applied by TCRdb to the multiplex PCR reads, yields one record per CDR3 protein. The sample carries 90,000 to 100,000 distinct CDR3 sequences, less than 85% recorded once. This chain links TRBV12-3 or TRBV12-4 with TRBJ1-1, with D hard to call. The sample comprised distant non-tumor lung tissue. The receptor's source is a man aged 55 to 70 with small cell lung cancer. CDR3 nucleotide sequence: TGTGCCAGCAGTTTCGTGGGTGTAGACACTGAAGCTTTCTTT. Encoded protein: CASSFVGVDTEAFF.